Below are 20 T cell receptor beta chains sequenced from a single sample in a study of Graves' ophthalmopathy and Graves' hyperthyroidism (dated by TCRdb to 2016 to 2018). TCRdb records Illumina HiSeq 2000 as the sequencer. TCR beta CDR3 regions were amplified from RNA transcripts for repertoire sequencing. A first-round RT-PCR used HTBI primers with the Qiagen OneStep RT-PCR kit, followed by a second-round multiplex PCR, size selection and purification. The public sequencing data were trimmed at Q25 with fastp and processed into clonotypes with MiXCR by TCRdb, which kept only in-frame beta chains. Rows are combined by CDR3 protein, so each entry shows the most common genes and DNA. The sample table contains 150,000 or so distinct CDR3 sequences; only one count was recorded for 35% to 50% of them. The ten biggest clones cover about 8.2% of the sample. Sequences were obtained from peripheral blood. These receptors all stem from a young man with Graves' ophthalmopathy. Donor details come from another sample of the same person, matched by shared clones.

In this sample, this clonotype turned up many times. This chain uses TRBV28 with TRBJ1-1, with a weak D call TRBD1 (5 bases). The CDR3 length is 13 residues. Germline V gene lookup returns CDR1 MDHEN and CDR2 SYDVKM. V was pared by 6 bases and J by 2 bases, with 10 bases between. The CDR3, as DNA: TGTGCCAGCAGAACCGGACAAAACACTGAAGCTTTCTTT. It encodes CASRTGQNTEAFF. Based on the CDR3 plus reference TRBV28 and TRBJ1-1, the full variable domain is DVKVTQSSRYLVKRTGEKVFLECVQDMDHENMFWYRQDPGLGLRLIYFSYDVKMKEKGDIPEGYSVSREKKERFSLILESASTNQTSMYLCASRTGQNTEAFFGQGTRLTVV.

This clonotype was picked up one time. The chain employs TRBV19 and TRBJ1-5; D perhaps matches TRBD1 (6 bases). The CDR3 sequence is 15 residues long. Germline CDR1 LNHDA, CDR2 SQIVND (reference sequence). V was cut by 5 bases and J by 7 bases, with 18 bases left in between. CDR3 DNA sequence: TGTGCCAGTAGTGGAGGGGACATTCAAGGGCAGCCCCAGCATTTT. The encoded protein is CASSGGDIQGQPQHF. Based on the CDR3 plus reference TRBV19 and TRBJ1-5, the full variable domain is DGGITQSPKYLFRKEGQNVTLSCEQNLNHDAMYWYRQDPGQGLRLIYYSQIVNDFQKGDIAEGYSVSREKKESFPLTVTSAQKNPTAFYLCASSGGDIQGQPQHFGDGTRLSIL.

The J gene is TRBJ2-7, the V gene TRBV11-3; D is undetermined. The CDR3 loop spans 14 amino acids. The V gene lost 5 bases and the J gene lost 3 bases, with 14 bases spanning the gap. CDR1 and CDR2 (germline): SGHNT, YENEEA. The CDR3 DNA reads as TGTGCCAGCAGCGGACGGACGGGCAACTACGAGCAGTACTTC. It encodes CASSGRTGNYEQYF. The full variable domain, in which reference TRBV11-3 and TRBJ2-7 provide the parts outside the CDR3, is EAGVVQSPRYKIIEKKQPVAFWCNPISGHNTLYWYLQNLGQGPELLIRYENEEAVDDSQLPKDRFSAERLKGVDSTLKIQPAELGDSAVYLCASSGRTGNYEQYFGPGTRLTVT.

This clonotype was seen ten or more times. The V and J genes are TRBV25-1 and TRBJ1-2, with D maybe TRBD1 (5 bases). Germline assignment: CDR1 MGHDK and CDR2 SYGVNS. V was cut by 1 base and J by 0 bases, with 12 bases left in between. This CDR3 comprises 16 residues. CDR3 nucleotides: TGTGCCAGCAGTGAATCTAGGGACCGACCTAACTATGGCTACACCTTC. As protein: CASSESRDRPNYGYTF.

This clonotype was picked up a small number of times. This rearrangement joins TRBV27 to TRBJ1-1, with D perhaps TRBD1 (6 bases). The CDR3 contains 14 residues. Trimming removed 5 bases at V and 3 bases at J, with 13 bases between. From germline, CDR1 is MNHEY and CDR2 SMNVEV (reference sequence). The CDR3 sequence is CASSPGDRYTEAFF. The CDR3 DNA reads as TGTGCCAGCAGTCCAGGGGATCGGTACACTGAAGCTTTCTTT.

This clonotype has ten or more counts. The gene calls are TRBV6-5 and TRBJ1-5, with D maybe TRBD1 (6 bases). V was shortened by 8 bases and J by 5 bases, with 10 bases between the two germline ends. CDR3 size: 12 residues. Per germline, CDR1 MNHEY and CDR2 SVGAGI. Written as DNA, the CDR3 is TGTGCCAGCGGACAGACAGATCAGCCCCAGCATTTT. Translation gives CASGQTDQPQHF.

This clonotype was observed at least ten times. CDR3 in amino acids: CASSSSSGTQNTGELFF. The CDR3 DNA reads as TGCGCCAGCAGCTCATCCTCCGGGACTCAAAACACCGGGGAGCTGTTTTTT. The V and J genes are TRBV5-1 and TRBJ2-2; D possibly corresponds to TRBD2 (6 bases). Trimming removed 3 bases from V and 2 bases from J, with 17 bases in between. The germline CDR1 and CDR2 sequences are SGHRS and YFSETQ. The CDR3 runs to 17 residues.

This clonotype was counted at least ten times. The rearrangement links TRBV12-3 or TRBV12-4 to TRBJ2-5; the D gene could be TRBD1 or TRBD2 (5 bases each). This CDR3 has 13 residues. V lost 4 bases and J 5 bases, leaving 11 bases between the germline ends. The CDR3 loop is CASSWDGGETQYF. CDR3 in DNA: TGTGCCAGCAGTTGGGACGGTGGGGAGACCCAGTACTTC.

In this sample, this clonotype turned up many times. The rearrangement links TRBV18 to TRBJ2-5; TRBD1 might be the D (6 bases). Germline CDR1 reads KGHSH; CDR2 reads LQKENI. Trimming left V 7 bases short and J 4 bases short, with 13 bases between. The CDR3 consists of 13 residues. The DNA for the CDR3 is TGTGCCAGCTTAACAGGGATAGGAGAGACCCAGTACTTC. Translation: CASLTGIGETQYF. Drawing the rest from reference TRBV18 and TRBJ2-5, the complete variable domain is NAGVMQNPRHLVRRRGQEARLRCSPMKGHSHVYWYRQLPEEGLKFMVYLQKENIIDESGMPKERFSAEFPKEGPSILRIQQVVRGDSAAYFCASLTGIGETQYFGPGTRLLVL.

The rearrangement uses TRBV5-5 and TRBJ1-2, with D uncertain. Per germline, CDR1 SGHKS and CDR2 YYEKEE (reference sequence). CDR3 length: 14 amino acids. Trimming took 4 bases from V and 3 from J, leaving 13 bases between them. The CDR3, as DNA: TGTGCCAGCAGCAGAATGGACGGCCACTATGGCTACACCTTC. This gives the protein CASSRMDGHYGYTF.

This clonotype was seen repeatedly, ten times or more. V and J are TRBV30 and TRBJ2-2; D might be TRBD1 (5 bases). CDR1 is GTSNPN, CDR2 SVGIG, per germline (reference sequence). The germline V and J ends were trimmed by 3 bases and 9 bases, with 11 bases remaining between them. The CDR3 runs 12 residues. The CDR3 region has the DNA TGTGCCTGGAGCCATAGGGGCTGGGAGCTGTTTTTT. This gives the protein CAWSHRGWELFF.

This clonotype was counted ten times or more. Since no conserved phenylalanine or tryptophan closes the CDR3, a read error is the likely cause. The DNA is left out, because the CDR3 cannot be placed on it with certainty; the CDR3 is given as TCRdb lists it. The chain uses TRBV29-1 and TRBJ1-2; TRBD1, the table's D call, was not compared with the DNA. The CDR3 extends over 10 residues, inclusive of both ends. CDR1 and CDR2 from the germline V gene are SQVTM and ANQGSEA. The CDR3 loop is CSVDGQEFRL.

The sample holds many counts of this clonotype. The CDR3 sequence is CAWSVRRQPLHF. The CDR3, as DNA: TGTGCCTGGAGTGTAAGACGGCAGCCCCTCCACTTT. The chain joins TRBV30 to TRBJ1-6, with D uncertain. From germline, CDR1 is GTSNPN and CDR2 SVGIG (reference sequence). The CDR3 is made up of 12 amino acids. V was cut by 0 bases and J by 13 bases, with 10 bases left in between. The whole variable domain, filled in from reference TRBV30 and TRBJ1-6, reads SQTIHQWPATLVQPVGSPLSLECTVEGTSNPNLYWYRQAAGRGLQLLFYSVGIGQISSEVPQNLSASRPQDRQFILSSKKLLLSDSGFYLCAWSVRRQPLHFGNGTRLTVT.

V gene TRBV19 combines with J gene TRBJ1-2; no definite D call. The CDR3 length is 12 residues. V lost 4 bases, J lost 8 bases, and 11 bases lay in between. CDR1 LNHDA and CDR2 SQIVND come from the germline V gene (reference sequence). CDR3 residues: CASSRRAGGYTF. DNA of the CDR3: TGTGCCAGTAGTAGACGGGCCGGGGGCTACACCTTC.

This clonotype has ten or more counts. The chain couples TRBV28 to TRBJ2-7; D gene unclear. From germline, CDR1 is MDHEN and CDR2 SYDVKM. CDR3 length equals 12 residues. Trimming stripped 3 bases from V and 1 base from J, with 4 bases between. The CDR3 here is CASSFGSYEQYF. The CDR3 DNA reads as TGTGCCAGCAGTTTCGGGTCCTACGAGCAGTACTTC.

This clonotype appeared many times. The chain uses TRBV5-1 and TRBJ2-7, with D perhaps TRBD1 (6 bases). Per the germline V gene, CDR1 is SGHRS and CDR2 is YFSETQ. Between the trimmed V and J ends, which lost 4 bases and 2 bases, there was a span of 16 bases. The length of the CDR3 is 15 residues. CDR3 protein: CASSLGRDITYEQYF. As DNA, the CDR3 is TGCGCCAGCAGCCTGGGCCGGGACATTACCTACGAGCAGTACTTC.

A few counts support this clonotype. This chain connects TRBV28 to TRBJ2-5, with 8 bases lining up with TRBD2. The CDR3 runs 15 residues. In germline, CDR1 is MDHEN, CDR2 SYDVKM. V lost 5 bases to trimming and J lost 2 bases; unmatched junction nucleotides: 7. CDR3 coding DNA: TGTGCCAGCAGTGAACTAGCGGAAAGTCAAGAGACCCAGTACTTC. Amino acids: CASSELAESQETQYF. Full variable domain (remainder filled in from reference TRBV28 and TRBJ2-5): DVKVTQSSRYLVKRTGEKVFLECVQDMDHENMFWYRQDPGLGLRLIYFSYDVKMKEKGDIPEGYSVSREKKERFSLILESASTNQTSMYLCASSELAESQETQYFGPGTRLLVL.

This clonotype was observed a few times. V gene TRBV7-8 combines with J gene TRBJ2-7, with D maybe TRBD1 (5 bases). Germline assignment: CDR1 SGHVS and CDR2 FQNEAQ. The CDR3 totals 14 residues. V lost 1 base to trimming and J lost 6 bases, with 13 bases between them. CDR3 sequence: CASSLVGRAGEQYF. CDR3 coding DNA: TGTGCCAGCAGCTTAGTGGGCAGGGCCGGCGAGCAGTACTTC. The full variable domain, its missing parts supplied by reference TRBV7-8 and TRBJ2-7, is GAGVSQSPRYKVAKRGQDVALRCDPISGHVSLFWYQQALGQGPEFLTYFQNEAQLDKSGLPSDRFFAERPEGSVSTLKIQRTQQEDSAVYLCASSLVGRAGEQYFGPGTRLTVT.

This clonotype showed up many times. This chain connects TRBV6-5 to TRBJ2-7; TRBD1 agrees at 7 bases. V lost 10 bases and J lost 8; bases outside the gene matches: 17. Germline CDR1 and CDR2: MNHEY and SVGAGI. This CDR3 has 14 residues. DNA of the CDR3: TGTGCCATAGAGACCGGGACAGAGGATAATCAGCAGTACTTC. Protein: CAIETGTEDNQQYF.

This clonotype was picked up many times. The rearrangement uses TRBV7-2 and TRBJ2-7, with D possibly matching TRBD1 (6 bases). V was trimmed by 4 bases and J by 3 bases, leaving 13 bases between them. The CDR3 extends over 14 amino acids. Germline CDR1 is SGHTA and CDR2 is FQGNSA. CDR3 DNA sequence: TGTGCCAGCAGCTCAGCGGAACAGGGCTACGAGCAGTACTTC. Its translation: CASSSAEQGYEQYF.